Listed below are T cell receptor beta chains from one sample, sequenced in a study of regulatory T cells in long-lasting Graves disease. One entry per CDR3 protein results from TCRdb running MiXCR on the multiplex PCR reads. The repertoire holds 500,000 or so distinct CDR3 sequences, 14% seen once, with around a sixth in the top ten. The sample also formed part of further work on T cells in Graves' hyperthyroidism and ophthalmopathy.

Source: peripheral blood mononuclear cells (PBMCs), taken at new diagnosis, from a patient treated with antithyroid drugs. The receptors were sampled from a woman in her fifties or sixties with Graves disease. CDR3s include the opening cysteine and the closing phenylalanine or tryptophan. The D gene is left open where the match is weak. Rows give clone size only sometimes, using once, few, many, or a class for an expanded clone.

V gene: TRBV11-2
D gene: TRBD1
CDR3 length: 16
J gene: TRBJ2-1
clone size: few
CDR3 DNA: TGTGCCAGCAGCTTAGTCGGGACAGGGGGCAGGTATGAGCAGTTCTTC
CDR3 protein: CASSLVGTGGRYEQFF

V gene: TRBV11-2
D gene: NA
CDR3 length: 12
J gene: TRBJ2-7
clone size: many
CDR3 DNA: TGTGCCAGCAGCTTAGTGGCCCACGAGCAGTACTTC
CDR3 protein: CASSLVAHEQYF

V gene: TRBV6-5
D gene: TRBD2
CDR3 length: 16
J gene: TRBJ2-1
clone size: many
CDR3 DNA: TGTGCCAGCAGTTACTTCAGCGGGATGACGCACAATGAGCAGTTCTTC
CDR3 protein: CASSYFSGMTHNEQFF

V gene: TRBV11-2
D gene: TRBD1
CDR3 length: 16
J gene: TRBJ1-3
clone size: many
CDR3 DNA: TGTGCCAGCAGCCCCCAGGGACAGCACTCTGGAAACACCATATATTTT
CDR3 protein: CASSPQGQHSGNTIYF

V gene: TRBV28
D gene: NA
CDR3 length: 13
J gene: TRBJ2-1
clone size: many
CDR3 DNA: TGTGCCAGTACAGGGAAACCCCGAAATGAGCAGTTCTTC
CDR3 protein: CASTGKPRNEQFF

V gene: TRBV6-2/TRBV6-3
D gene: TRBD2
CDR3 length: 17
J gene: TRBJ2-3
clone size: many
CDR3 DNA: TGTGCCAGCAGTTACCCCATCCGGACTAGAGGCACAGATACGCAGTATTTT
CDR3 protein: CASSYPIRTRGTDTQYF

V gene: TRBV7-6
D gene: NA
CDR3 length: 14
J gene: TRBJ1-5
clone size: few
CDR3 DNA: TGTGCCAGCAGCTTAGGGGGACCCAATCAGCCCCAGCATTTT
CDR3 protein: CASSLGGPNQPQHF

V gene: TRBV9
D gene: TRBD2
CDR3 length: 15
J gene: TRBJ2-3
clone size: NA
CDR3 DNA: TGTGCCAGCAGCGTAGGGCTAGCGGGAGAGGATACGCAGTATTTT
CDR3 protein: CASSVGLAGEDTQYF

V gene: TRBV19
D gene: NA
CDR3 length: 15
J gene: TRBJ2-1
clone size: NA
CDR3 DNA: TGTGCCAGTAGTATTGAGGGGGAAACCTACAATGAGCAGTTCTTC
CDR3 protein: CASSIEGETYNEQFF

V gene: TRBV28
D gene: TRBD1
CDR3 length: 18
J gene: TRBJ2-2
clone size: many
CDR3 DNA: TGTGCCAGCAGTTCACCGGGACAGGGAGGGGTTCACACCGGGGAGCTGTTTTTT
CDR3 protein: CASSSPGQGGVHTGELFF

V gene: TRBV30
D gene: TRBD2
CDR3 length: 15
J gene: TRBJ2-1
clone size: many
CDR3 DNA: TGTGCCAGCTCTAGCGGGAGAGTCTCCTACAATGAGCAGTTCTTC
CDR3 protein: CASSSGRVSYNEQFF

V gene: TRBV3-1
D gene: NA
CDR3 length: 16
J gene: TRBJ2-1
clone size: NA
CDR3 DNA: TGTGCCAGCAGCCAAGAGTGGAGACTAGGGTACAATGAGCAGTTCTTC
CDR3 protein: CASSQEWRLGYNEQFF

V gene: TRBV19
D gene: NA
CDR3 length: 13
J gene: TRBJ1-1
clone size: many
CDR3 DNA: TGTGCCAGTAGTAGGCCAGCGAACACTGAAGCTTTCTTT
CDR3 protein: CASSRPANTEAFF

V gene: TRBV28
D gene: NA
CDR3 length: 15
J gene: TRBJ2-7
clone size: many
CDR3 DNA: TGTGCCAGCAGTTCTTATGCAGGGGGGGTCTACGAGCAGTACTTC
CDR3 protein: CASSSYAGGVYEQYF

V gene: TRBV20-1
D gene: TRBD2
CDR3 length: 14
J gene: TRBJ2-3
clone size: NA
CDR3 DNA: TGCAGTGCTAGGGAGGTTAGCGGGGCAGATACGCAGTATTTT
CDR3 protein: CSAREVSGADTQYF

V gene: TRBV28
D gene: TRBD1
CDR3 length: 14
J gene: TRBJ1-2
clone size: many
CDR3 DNA: TGTGCCAGCAGTTCGACAGGGGAGGGGTATGGCTACACCTTC
CDR3 protein: CASSSTGEGYGYTF

V gene: TRBV6-1
D gene: NA
CDR3 length: 14
J gene: TRBJ1-1
clone size: few
CDR3 DNA: TGTGCCAGCCCCACTAGGGAGGGGGGCACTGAAGCTTTCTTT
CDR3 protein: CASPTREGGTEAFF

V gene: TRBV15
D gene: NA
CDR3 length: 15
J gene: TRBJ2-7
clone size: many
CDR3 DNA: TGTGCCACCAGCAGAGATAAAGTTAGGGGCTACGAGCAGTACTTC
CDR3 protein: CATSRDKVRGYEQYF

V gene: TRBV16
D gene: NA
CDR3 length: 14
J gene: TRBJ1-5
clone size: many
CDR3 DNA: TGTGCCAGCACCTCCGGGGGTAGCAATCAGCCCCAGCATTTT
CDR3 protein: CASTSGGSNQPQHF

V gene: TRBV18
D gene: TRBD2
CDR3 length: 19
J gene: TRBJ2-2
clone size: NA
CDR3 DNA: TGTGCCAGCTCACCACGAGGGTTGGCTAGCGGGAGTCCAGGCGGGGAGCTGTTTTTT
CDR3 protein: CASSPRGLASGSPGGELFF

V gene: TRBV10-3
D gene: TRBD2
CDR3 length: 15
J gene: TRBJ2-7
clone size: NA
CDR3 DNA: TGTGCCATCAGTGAGGGACTAGCGGGATGGTACGAGCAGTACTTC
CDR3 protein: CAISEGLAGWYEQYF

V gene: TRBV29-1
D gene: NA
CDR3 length: 14
J gene: TRBJ1-2
clone size: NA
CDR3 DNA: TGCAGCGTTGAGTATCCCTTAGGGGACTATGGCTACACCTTC
CDR3 protein: CSVEYPLGDYGYTF

V gene: TRBV27
D gene: TRBD2
CDR3 length: 16
J gene: TRBJ2-7
clone size: NA
CDR3 DNA: TGTGCCAGCAGTTTCCTAGGACTAGCGGGAGCCTACGAGCAGTACTTC
CDR3 protein: CASSFLGLAGAYEQYF

V gene: TRBV12-3/TRBV12-4
D gene: NA
CDR3 length: 15
J gene: TRBJ2-1
clone size: many
CDR3 DNA: TGTGCCAGCAGCCTGGATACGCCTTCAAGGAATGAGCAGTTCTTC
CDR3 protein: CASSLDTPSRNEQFF

V gene: TRBV13
D gene: NA
CDR3 length: 15
J gene: TRBJ2-3
clone size: many
CDR3 DNA: TGTGCCAGCAGCCCCCGCCGACTAGGTGCAGATACGCAGTATTTT
CDR3 protein: CASSPRRLGADTQYF

V gene: TRBV28
D gene: NA
CDR3 length: 13
J gene: TRBJ1-2
clone size: many
CDR3 DNA: TGTGCCAGCAGCGACACAGGAATCTATGGCTACACCTTC
CDR3 protein: CASSDTGIYGYTF

V gene: TRBV10-3
D gene: NA
CDR3 length: 12
J gene: TRBJ2-4
clone size: few
CDR3 DNA: TGTGCCACGGAGGGACCGAAGAACATTCAGTACTTC
CDR3 protein: CATEGPKNIQYF

V gene: TRBV4-1
D gene: NA
CDR3 length: 15
J gene: TRBJ2-2
clone size: many
CDR3 DNA: TGCGCCAGCAGCCAAGGGTTCGGGGACACCGGGGAGCTGTTTTTT
CDR3 protein: CASSQGFGDTGELFF

V gene: TRBV19
D gene: NA
CDR3 length: 14
J gene: TRBJ1-4
clone size: few
CDR3 DNA: TGTGCCAGTAGTGCCGTGATGGTGAATGAAAAACTGTTTTTT
CDR3 protein: CASSAVMVNEKLFF

V gene: TRBV7-6
D gene: TRBD2
CDR3 length: 19
J gene: TRBJ2-1
clone size: many
CDR3 DNA: TGTGCCAGCAGCTTAGCGAGGAGGGGGACTAGAACGCCCTACAATGAGCAGTTCTTC
CDR3 protein: CASSLARRGTRTPYNEQFF

V gene: TRBV20-1
D gene: TRBD2
CDR3 length: 12
J gene: TRBJ2-1
clone size: many
CDR3 DNA: TGCAGTGCTCACGAGGGGACTAGTTGGCAGTTCTTC
CDR3 protein: CSAHEGTSWQFF

V gene: TRBV7-9
D gene: TRBD2
CDR3 length: 18
J gene: TRBJ2-3
clone size: NA
CDR3 DNA: TGTGCCAGCAGCTTAACCTCCCGGCCTAGCGGGGGCACAGATACGCAGTATTTT
CDR3 protein: CASSLTSRPSGGTDTQYF

V gene: TRBV30
D gene: NA
CDR3 length: 11
J gene: TRBJ2-5
clone size: NA
CDR3 DNA: TGTGCCTGGAGTAACCAAGAGACCCAGTACTTC
CDR3 protein: CAWSNQETQYF

V gene: TRBV28
D gene: NA
CDR3 length: 13
J gene: TRBJ2-7
clone size: many
CDR3 DNA: TGTGCCAGCAGTTTATTCGGGGTACAAAAGCAGTACTTC
CDR3 protein: CASSLFGVQKQYF

V gene: TRBV6-1
D gene: NA
CDR3 length: 14
J gene: TRBJ2-3
clone size: NA
CDR3 DNA: TGTGCCAGCAGCAGGGCAGATAGCACAGATACGCAGTATTTT
CDR3 protein: CASSRADSTDTQYF

V gene: TRBV7-9
D gene: NA
CDR3 length: 15
J gene: TRBJ2-5
clone size: many
CDR3 DNA: TGTGCCAGCAGCTTCCCGGCCGGGGGTCGGGAGACCCAGTACTTC
CDR3 protein: CASSFPAGGRETQYF

V gene: TRBV27
D gene: TRBD2
CDR3 length: 18
J gene: TRBJ2-2
clone size: few
CDR3 DNA: TGTGCCAGCAGGCCGGGACTAGCGGGCTACGTGAACACCGGGGAGCTGTTTTTT
CDR3 protein: CASRPGLAGYVNTGELFF

V gene: TRBV7-2
D gene: NA
CDR3 length: 13
J gene: TRBJ1-5
clone size: NA
CDR3 DNA: TGTGCCAGCAGCTTAGTATGGAATCAGCCCCAGCATTTT
CDR3 protein: CASSLVWNQPQHF

V gene: TRBV2
D gene: NA
CDR3 length: 11
J gene: TRBJ2-1
clone size: many
CDR3 DNA: TGTGCCAGCGGGGCGGAGGTTGTTCAGTTCTTC
CDR3 protein: CASGAEVVQFF

V gene: TRBV6-1
D gene: TRBD2
CDR3 length: 15
J gene: TRBJ2-1
clone size: NA
CDR3 DNA: TGTGCCAGCGGTGAAGGACTAGCGGGAGGTAATGAGCAGTTCTTC
CDR3 protein: CASGEGLAGGNEQFF

V gene: TRBV30
D gene: TRBD1
CDR3 length: 14
J gene: TRBJ1-6
clone size: few
CDR3 DNA: TGTGCCTGGAGTGCGGGGACAGGGGCTTCACCCCTCCACTTT
CDR3 protein: CAWSAGTGASPLHF

V gene: TRBV3-1
D gene: NA
CDR3 length: 13
J gene: TRBJ1-5
clone size: many
CDR3 DNA: TGTGCCAGCAGCCCTAATAGGATACAGCCCCAGCATTTT
CDR3 protein: CASSPNRIQPQHF